Each of the 30 T cell receptor beta chains below was sequenced from the same sample in a study of T cells in Graves' hyperthyroidism and ophthalmopathy. RNA transcripts yielded amplified TCR beta CDR3 regions. First-round RT-PCR of the TCR CDR3 relied on the HTBI primer set. TCRdb re-called the multiplex PCR reads with MiXCR, one entry per CDR3 protein. The profile shows hundreds of thousands of distinct CDR3 sequences, nearly 20% of them singletons. Sequencing was performed on blood. The origin of the receptors is a man between 35 and 55 years old with Graves' ophthalmopathy.

This clonotype was found a few times. DNA for the CDR3: TGTGCCAGCAGCCCCACCAGACTAGCGGGAGCGGCAGATACGCAGTATTTT. This codes for CASSPTRLAGAADTQYF. The rearrangement links TRBV7-2 to TRBJ2-3, with TRBD2 identical over 12 bases. J was trimmed by 4 bases and V by 5 bases; bases with no gene match: 10. CDR3 length equals 17 residues. In germline, CDR1 is SGHTA, CDR2 FQGNSA.

The V gene is TRBV24-1, the J gene TRBJ2-7, with D possibly TRBD1 on 6 matching bases. The CDR3 is 12 amino acids. With 7 bases removed from V and 1 base from J, the gap between germline ends came to 7 bases. Germline assignment: CDR1 KGHDR and CDR2 SFDVKD. CDR3 sequence: CATRQGSYEQYF. The CDR3 nucleotides are TGTGCCACCAGACAGGGTTCCTACGAGCAGTACTTC.

This clonotype was detected only a few times. J is TRBJ2-7 and V is TRBV5-1; D possibly uses TRBD1 or TRBD2 (5 bases each). V lost 0 bases and J 0 bases, leaving 10 bases between the germline ends. Germline assignment: CDR1 SGHRS and CDR2 YFSETQ. The CDR3 consists of 15 residues. CDR3 sequence: CASSLVGDGSYEQYF. For the CDR3, the DNA is TGCGCCAGCAGCTTGGTTGGGGACGGCTCCTACGAGCAGTACTTC.

This clonotype was found a few times. The chain has TRBV20-1 and TRBJ2-7, with TRBD2 matching over 7 bases. Germline values: CDR1 DFQATT, CDR2 SNEGSKA (reference sequence). The junction had 19 bases not matched to a gene; V was cut back by 5 bases and J by 6 bases. There are 16 residues in the CDR3. Here the CDR3 DNA reads TGCAGTGCTTCCCCAGGGAGGGGCCTTGTCGCGAGCGAGCAGTACTTC. Translated, it gives CSASPGRGLVASEQYF.

This clonotype was counted only a few times. The chain is built from TRBV7-9 and TRBJ2-7, with TRBD1 matching over 8 bases. V shed 4 bases, J shed 0 bases, and the junction held 5 bases outside the gene matches. CDR1 and CDR2 from the germline V gene are SEHNR and FQNEAQ (reference sequence). The CDR3 is 15 residues long. The CDR3 sequence: CASSSGQVLSYEQYF. CDR3 in DNA: TGTGCCAGCAGCTCGGGACAGGTGCTCTCCTACGAGCAGTACTTC. The full variable domain, rest sourced from reference TRBV7-9 and TRBJ2-7, is DTGVSQNPRHKITKRGQNVTFRCDPISEHNRLYWYRQTLGQGPEFLTYFQNEAQLEKSRLLSDRFSAERPKGSFSTLEIQRTEQGDSAMYLCASSSGQVLSYEQYFGPGTRLTVT.

This clonotype was seen repeatedly, ten times or more. The DNA for the CDR3 is TGTGCCAGCATTAAGGGGAGCGCGGGCACAGATACGCAGTATTTT. It codes for CASIKGSAGTDTQYF. The V gene is TRBV2, the J gene TRBJ2-3; D is perhaps TRBD1 or TRBD2 (5 bases each). CDR1 is SNHLY and CDR2 is FYNNEI in the germline V gene. V was trimmed by 7 bases and J by 1 base, leaving 15 bases between them. The CDR3 covers 15 residues.

Many counts were recorded for this clonotype. The chain employs TRBV18 and TRBJ2-7, with D possibly matching TRBD1 (5 bases). There are 14 residues in the CDR3. V shed 3 bases and J shed 5 bases, with 14 bases lying between them. CDR1 KGHSH and CDR2 LQKENI come from the germline V gene. The CDR3 sequence: CASSPDRTLHEQYF. The DNA for the CDR3 is TGTGCCAGCTCACCCGACAGAACACTCCACGAGCAGTACTTC.

Regarding this clonotype: One end of the junction varies from germline; a read error may be responsible. This chain links TRBV10-2 with TRBJ2-3; D gene ambiguous. This CDR3 contains 12 residues. Per the germline V gene, CDR1 is WSHSY and CDR2 is SAAADI. The CDR3 is CASSDSSDTPYF. Written as DNA, the CDR3 is TGCGCCAGCAGTGACAGCTCAGATACGCCGTATTTT.

A few counts support this clonotype. The J gene is TRBJ2-2, the V gene TRBV12-3 or TRBV12-4, with 8 bases lining up with TRBD2. Trimming removed 2 bases from V and 1 base from J; junction bases left unmatched: 6. CDR3 length equals 17 residues. The CDR3 sequence is CASSLLPGGRNTGELFF. CDR3 in DNA: TGTGCCAGCAGTTTACTCCCGGGGGGGAGGAACACCGGGGAGCTGTTTTTT.

As to this clonotype: A much bigger clone sits one base away, suggesting this may be a read error. V usage is TRBV11-2 and J usage is TRBJ2-5, with D maybe TRBD1 (5 bases). CDR3 length equals 15 residues. Germline CDR1 is SGHAT and CDR2 is FQNNGV. The chain's CDR3 is CVSSLAVGRAETQYF. The CDR3 nucleotides are TGTGTCAGCAGCTTAGCCGTGGGGCGCGCAGAGACCCAGTACTTC.

This clonotype has ten or more counts. The chain employs TRBV18 and TRBJ2-7, with D possibly being TRBD1 (5 bases). This CDR3 spans 14 amino acids. The germline V gene encodes CDR1 KGHSH and CDR2 LQKENI. Trimming took off 6 bases at V and 6 bases at J, with 18 bases between the two ends. CDR3 in amino acids: CASSIRAGWREQYF. CDR3 DNA sequence: TGTGCCAGCTCCATAAGGGCAGGGTGGCGCGAGCAGTACTTC.

This clonotype was detected many times. The chain is built from TRBV3-2 and TRBJ2-1; the table's D call TRBD1 went unverified against the DNA. TRBV3-2 is a documented pseudogene. The length of the CDR3 is 14 residues. The CDR3 spells CASSPCGGIDEQFF. The DNA for the CDR3 is TGTGCCAGCAGCCCCTGTGGGGGAATCGATGAGCAGTTCTTC.

Comments on this clonotype: A read error is possible here, since a much larger clone lies one base away. The gene calls are TRBV11-1 and TRBJ2-7; perhaps TRBD2 as D (6 bases). This CDR3 region has 15 residues. Germline V CDR1 and CDR2: SGHAT, FQDESV (reference sequence). Trimming pared 5 bases from V and 3 bases from J, leaving 17 bases between. The CDR3 loop is CASSTTSTSSYEQYF. The CDR3 coding sequence is TGTGCCAGCAGCACCACCTCGACTAGTAGCTACGAGCAGTACTTC.

This clonotype was detected only a few times. V and J are TRBV19 and TRBJ1-1; 12 bases are a match to TRBD1. Germline V CDR1 and CDR2: LNHDA, SQIVND (reference sequence). The CDR3 is made up of 17 amino acids. Trimming at V came to 5 bases and at J to 1 base, leaving 8 bases not matched to a gene. This CDR3 reads CASSLLRDRGRNTEAFF. CDR3 DNA sequence: TGTGCCAGTAGTCTCCTTCGGGACAGGGGGCGGAACACTGAAGCTTTCTTT.

This clonotype has at least ten counts. The chain carries TRBV30 and TRBJ2-3; 11 bases map to TRBD2. The V gene end was trimmed by 3 bases and the J gene end by 2 bases; junction bases not matched to a gene: 16. The length of the CDR3 is 19 residues. Germline assignment: CDR1 GTSNPN and CDR2 SVGIG (reference sequence). The CDR3 spells CAWRPRNPGTSGSTDTQYF. The CDR3 nucleotides are TGTGCCTGGAGGCCCAGAAATCCCGGGACTAGCGGTTCCACAGATACGCAGTATTTT.

This clonotype occurred a few times. The V call is TRBV15, the J call TRBJ2-5, with TRBD1 matching 9 bases. V was pared by 8 bases and J by 0 bases, with 13 bases of the junction left unmatched. CDR1 is LNHNV, CDR2 YYDKDF, per germline (reference sequence). This CDR3 region has 17 residues. Here the CDR3 reads CATGRDRVGGHQETQYF. Here the CDR3 DNA reads TGTGCCACCGGACGGGACAGGGTGGGAGGGCACCAAGAGACCCAGTACTTC.

Only a few counts were recorded for this clonotype. The chain is built from TRBV12-3 or TRBV12-4 and TRBJ1-6; 10 bases are shared with TRBD1. The V segment lost 6 bases and the J segment 9 bases; nucleotides outside the gene matches: 11. There are 16 residues in the CDR3. The chain's CDR3 is CASSPRGRQGASPLHF. Written as DNA, the CDR3 is TGTGCCAGCAGCCCAAGGGGTAGACAGGGGGCTTCACCCCTCCACTTT.

The V and J genes are TRBV2 and TRBJ2-3, with 12 bases identical to TRBD2. Per the germline V gene, CDR1 is SNHLY and CDR2 is FYNNEI. V gave up 6 bases and J gave up 2 bases; unmatched junction bases: 6. This CDR3 comprises 16 residues. CDR3 nucleotide sequence: TGTGCCAGCAGGTCTAGCGGGAGGGCCGACACAGATACGCAGTATTTT. Translating gives CASRSSGRADTDTQYF.

The chain links TRBV4-1 to TRBJ1-2, with 9 bases lining up with TRBD1. J lost 3 bases, V lost 3 bases, and 8 bases had no gene match. CDR1 and CDR2 from the germline V gene are MGHRA and YSYEKL. This CDR3 contains 16 residues. The CDR3 DNA follows: TGCGCCAGCAGCCACCGAAACAGGGGGCGAGACTATGGCTACACCTTC. It yields the protein CASSHRNRGRDYGYTF.

The rearrangement joins TRBV10-1 to TRBJ2-3; 10 bases align to TRBD2. With V trimmed by 4 bases and J by 0 bases, 4 bases remained unmatched. CDR1 WNHNN and CDR2 SYGVQD come from the germline V gene (reference sequence). The CDR3 runs 16 residues. CDR3 region: CASSVLAGASTDTQYF. CDR3 DNA sequence: TGCGCCAGCAGTGTCCTAGCGGGGGCGAGCACAGATACGCAGTATTTT.

In this sample, this clonotype turned up a few times. The DNA for the CDR3 is TGTGCCAGCAGTTTATCGGAAGAGTACGAGCAGTACTTC. This encodes CASSLSEEYEQYF. The rearrangement uses TRBV27 and TRBJ2-7; D remains unclear. The CDR3 spans 13 residues. Germline CDR1 is MNHEY and CDR2 is SMNVEV (reference sequence). With 0 bases removed from V and 4 bases from J, the gap between germline ends came to 7 bases.

This sequence joins TRBV19 and TRBJ2-7, with D perhaps matching TRBD1 (7 bases). The CDR3 runs to 15 residues. Germline V CDR1 and CDR2: LNHDA, SQIVND (reference sequence). Trimming removed 5 bases at V and 3 bases at J, with 17 bases between. The CDR3 sequence is CASSSSTGTYYEQYF. DNA for the CDR3: TGTGCCAGTAGTTCGTCGACAGGGACTTACTACGAGCAGTACTTC.

This clonotype was observed a handful of times. The gene calls are TRBV9 and TRBJ2-7; 8 nucleotides agree with TRBD2. This CDR3 comprises 16 residues. Trimming at V came to 0 bases and at J to 9 bases, leaving 14 bases not matched to a gene. Germline values: CDR1 SGDLS, CDR2 YYNGEE. The CDR3 nucleotides read TGTGCCAGCAGCGTAGTTTCCGCGGGAGGATTGGTAACGCAGTACTTC. Its protein product is CASSVVSAGGLVTQYF.

In DNA form, the CDR3 reads TGTGCCAGCAGCTTAACATCGAGGGGGGACGAGCAGTACTTC. It codes for CASSLTSRGDEQYF. The chain links TRBV7-3 to TRBJ2-7; either TRBD1 or TRBD2 may supply D (6 bases each). This CDR3 comprises 14 residues. Looked up from germline, CDR1 is SGHTA and CDR2 is FQGTGA. Trimming stripped 0 bases from V and 5 bases from J, with 11 bases between.

The rearrangement links TRBV4-1 to TRBJ2-5; D might be TRBD1 or TRBD2, each matching 5 bases. Trimming left V 0 bases short and J 0 bases short, with 8 bases between. The germline gives CDR1 MGHRA, CDR2 YSYEKL. This CDR3 has 15 residues. Here the CDR3 DNA reads TGCGCCAGCAGCCAAGATGTGGGGGACCAAGAGACCCAGTACTTC. Its translation is CASSQDVGDQETQYF.

This clonotype was observed at least ten times. This rearrangement joins TRBV12-3 or TRBV12-4 to TRBJ2-3; D perhaps matches TRBD2 (5 bases). The CDR3 loop spans 14 amino acids. The V and J ends lost 6 bases and 4 bases respectively, with 14 bases between them. The CDR3 region has the DNA TGTGCCAGCAGAACTAGGACGAGCGCAGATACGCAGTATTTT. Translation: CASRTRTSADTQYF.

This clonotype was detected ten times or more. The genes are TRBV12-3 or TRBV12-4 and TRBJ2-3; D is undetermined. The CDR3 spans 13 residues. Between the trimmed V and J ends, which lost 1 base and 4 bases, there was a span of 6 bases. The CDR3 DNA reads as TGTGCCAGCAGTTTAGACGTGGCAGATACGCAGTATTTT. It specifies CASSLDVADTQYF.

The chain links TRBV29-1 to TRBJ2-7; tentatively, D is TRBD2 (5 bases). Trimming took 0 bases from V and 5 from J, leaving 8 bases between them. Germline-derived CDR1 and CDR2 are SQVTM and ANQGSEA. The CDR3 extends over 12 amino acids. The CDR3 reads CSVEDEGHEQYF. The CDR3 DNA reads TGCAGCGTTGAAGATGAGGGCCACGAGCAGTACTTC.

The chain combines TRBV20-1 with TRBJ1-6, with 10 bases identical to TRBD1. The V segment lost 6 bases and the J segment 8 bases; nucleotides outside the gene matches: 13. This CDR3 contains 16 residues. CDR1 and CDR2 (germline): DFQATT, SNEGSKA (reference sequence). The CDR3 here is CSATYRDRGFDSPLHF. CDR3 nucleotides: TGCAGTGCCACCTACCGGGACAGGGGTTTTGATTCACCCCTCCACTTT.

The CDR3 spells CASSPRVSDGQFF. Here the CDR3 DNA reads TGCGCCAGCAGCCCCCGGGTGAGCGATGGGCAGTTCTTC. The chain couples TRBV5-1 to TRBJ2-1; no reliable D call. V shed 4 bases and J shed 12 bases, with 17 bases lying between them. Germline values: CDR1 SGHRS, CDR2 YFSETQ. The CDR3 covers 13 residues.